A single sample is the source of the 23 T cell receptor beta chains below, sequenced in a study of T cell responses to AZD1222 COVID-19 vaccine. Profiling relied on immunoSEQ multiplex PCR, and the TCRdb table lists in-frame clones only, not all of them. The profile shows 79,000 or so clones, around three quarters of them singletons. The sequencing used peripheral blood, collected 28 days after the second dose of the MenACWY control vaccine. Source of these receptors: an adult who received the MenACWY meningococcal vaccine as a control.

The chain links TRBV5-4 to TRBJ2-7; TRBD1 matches at 7 bases. J gave up 5 bases and V 1 base, and 6 bases lay outside the gene matches. The CDR3 loop spans 14 amino acids. CDR1 is SGHNT, CDR2 YYREEE, per germline (reference sequence). Written as DNA, the CDR3 is TGTGCCAGCAGCTTGAACAGGGGTTCGAACGAGCAGTACTTC. Amino acid sequence: CASSLNRGSNEQYF.

V and J are TRBV5-1 and TRBJ2-1; tentative D call: TRBD2 (7 bases). CDR3 length: 13 residues. The V end was cut by 5 bases, the J end by 8 bases, with 14 bases between. Germline V CDR1 and CDR2: SGHRS, YFSETQ. DNA of the CDR3: TGCGCCAGCAGATCCGCCGGGGGGCATGAGCAGTTCTTC. Its protein product is CASRSAGGHEQFF.

The rearrangement joins TRBV18 to TRBJ2-5; D unresolved. Germline V gene lookup returns CDR1 KGHSH and CDR2 LQKENI. The V gene lost 3 bases and the J gene lost 2 bases, with 13 bases spanning the gap. This CDR3 is 15 amino acids long. The CDR3 DNA reads TGTGCCAGCTCACCTGCTGGACGGGTGCAAGAGACCCAGTACTTC. As protein: CASSPAGRVQETQYF.

The chain links TRBV11-2 to TRBJ1-4; D is perhaps TRBD1 (5 bases). CDR1 is SGHAT and CDR2 is FQNNGV in the germline V gene. With 1 base removed from V and 8 bases from J, the gap between germline ends came to 11 bases. This CDR3 has 14 residues. The CDR3 DNA sequence: TGTGCCAGCAGCTTAGTAGCGGGGCAGGAAAAACTGTTTTTT. Translated, it gives CASSLVAGQEKLFF.

The chain uses TRBV10-1 and TRBJ2-1, with D unclear. Trimming left V 4 bases short and J 8 bases short, with 12 bases between. Germline lookup yields CDR1 WNHNN and CDR2 SYGVQD (reference sequence). The CDR3 spans 13 residues. The CDR3 reads CASSVTPWDEQFF. The CDR3 DNA reads as TGCGCCAGCAGTGTAACCCCCTGGGATGAGCAGTTCTTC.

This clone appeared a few times. The chain carries TRBV25-1 and TRBJ1-1; D is undetermined. V lost 1 base, J lost 5 bases, and 11 bases lay in between. CDR1 and CDR2 (germline): MGHDK, SYGVNS. The CDR3 has 14 residues. CDR3 bases: TGTGCCAGCAGTGAATCGGGGATGTGGACTGAAGCTTTCTTT. Encoded protein: CASSESGMWTEAFF.

For the CDR3, the DNA is TGTGCCAGTAGTAGTGGGACAGGGGGTCAGCCCCAGCATTTT. It encodes CASSSGTGGQPQHF. V and J are TRBV19 and TRBJ1-5, with 11 bases that match TRBD1. Germline CDR1 reads LNHDA; CDR2 reads SQIVND (reference sequence). V was pared by 4 bases and J by 6 bases, with 2 bases of the junction left unmatched. The CDR3 has 14 amino acids.

The V call is TRBV6-5, the J call TRBJ1-6; D gene ambiguous. This CDR3 spans 16 amino acids. The V end was cut by 0 bases, the J end by 4 bases, with 10 bases between. Germline loops: CDR1 MNHEY, CDR2 SVGAGI. The CDR3 DNA is TGTGCCAGCAGTTACTCCAGGCTCAATTATAATTCACCCCTCCACTTT. It translates to CASSYSRLNYNSPLHF.

This chain joins TRBV2 and TRBJ1-1; no clear D gene. This CDR3 region has 13 residues. V lost 1 base and J 6 bases, leaving 9 bases between the germline ends. CDR1 is SNHLY, CDR2 FYNNEI, per germline. This CDR3 reads CASSEVEESEAFF. The CDR3 DNA is TGTGCCAGCAGTGAAGTTGAGGAATCTGAAGCTTTCTTT. Full variable domain (outside the CDR3, taken from reference TRBV2 and TRBJ1-1): EPEVTQTPSHQVTQMGQEVILRCVPISNHLYFYWYRQILGQKVEFLVSFYNNEISEKSEIFDDQFSVERPDGSNFTLKIRSTKLEDSAMYFCASSEVEESEAFFGQGTRLTVV.

This chain connects TRBV27 to TRBJ2-5; a possible D gene is TRBD1 (5 bases). The CDR3 contains 13 residues. Germline values: CDR1 MNHEY, CDR2 SMNVEV (reference sequence). V gave up 2 bases and J gave up 5 bases, with 9 bases separating them. Written as DNA, the CDR3 is TGTGCCAGCAGTTTAAGGTGGGGCGAGACCCAGTACTTC. Translation gives CASSLRWGETQYF.

V is TRBV28 and J is TRBJ1-2, with 7 bases identical to TRBD1. The CDR3 runs 16 residues. The ends lost 2 bases at V and 11 bases at J; junction bases unmatched: 17. Germline CDR1 MDHEN, CDR2 SYDVKM. This CDR3 is CASSLMGPGGGWGYTF. The CDR3 nucleotides read TGTGCCAGCAGTTTAATGGGCCCTGGAGGGGGCTGGGGATACACCTTC.

V usage is TRBV7-2 and J usage is TRBJ2-7; 8 bases agree with TRBD2. The ends lost 0 bases at V and 0 bases at J; junction bases unmatched: 1. The germline V gene has CDR1 SGHTA and CDR2 FQGNSA. The CDR3 runs to 15 residues. The CDR3 sequence is CASSLAGTSSYEQYF. The CDR3 DNA follows: TGTGCCAGCAGCTTAGCCGGGACTAGCTCCTACGAGCAGTACTTC.

The V and J genes are TRBV7-2 and TRBJ2-3; the D gene is possibly TRBD1 (6 bases). The CDR3 spans 15 residues. V was trimmed by 7 bases and J by 1 base, leaving 15 bases between them. Germline V gene lookup returns CDR1 SGHTA and CDR2 FQGNSA. CDR3 in amino acids: CASTPTEGGTDTQYF. CDR3 sequence (DNA): TGTGCCAGCACCCCCACAGAGGGGGGCACAGATACGCAGTATTTT.

The chain's CDR3 is CASSKDRGNQPQHF. The CDR3 DNA reads TGTGCCAGCAGTAAGGACAGGGGCAATCAGCCCCAGCATTTT. V and J are TRBV6-5 and TRBJ1-5; 8 positions agree with TRBD1. Trimming at V came to 5 bases and at J to 2 bases, leaving 2 bases not matched to a gene. The V gene's germline CDR1 is MNHEY and CDR2 SVGAGI. CDR3 length equals 14 residues.

In its sample, this clone was seen a few times. The chain recombines TRBV18 with TRBJ1-1, with D uncertain. CDR1 KGHSH and CDR2 LQKENI come from the germline V gene. V lost 2 bases and J lost 5, with 6 bases in between. The CDR3 spans 12 residues. The CDR3 loop is CASSPGVTEAFF. Written as DNA, the CDR3 is TGTGCCAGCTCACCAGGGGTAACTGAAGCTTTCTTT.

This clone was observed a handful of times. This chain connects TRBV2 to TRBJ2-7; D unresolved. Between the trimmed V and J ends, which lost 7 bases and 5 bases, there was a span of 18 bases. Germline assignment: CDR1 SNHLY and CDR2 FYNNEI. The CDR3 runs to 14 residues. CDR3 DNA sequence: TGTGCCAGCACTGTCAACGCACACCCCAACGAGCAGTACTTC. This gives the protein CASTVNAHPNEQYF.

The chain joins TRBV28 to TRBJ2-7; unclear D gene. Germline CDR1 and CDR2: MDHEN and SYDVKM. Deletions cut 7 bases from V and 5 bases from J, with 9 bases between. The CDR3 length is 11 residues. CDR3 amino acids: CASTQRNEQYF. In nucleotides, the CDR3 is TGTGCCAGCACCCAAAGGAACGAGCAGTACTTC.

This clone appeared a single time. The V and J genes are TRBV2 and TRBJ1-6; D call uncertain. The CDR3 has 12 residues. Trimming removed 6 bases from V and 7 bases from J, with 7 bases in between. The V gene's germline CDR1 is SNHLY and CDR2 FYNNEI. The CDR3 DNA reads TGTGCCAGCAGGGGTGACAATTCACCCCTCCACTTT. It translates to CASRGDNSPLHF.

This chain connects TRBV5-4 to TRBJ1-4; D is unclear. V dropped 4 bases and J dropped 3 bases, with 7 bases sitting between them. Looked up from germline, CDR1 is SGHNT and CDR2 is YYREEE (reference sequence). The CDR3 is 13 residues long. The CDR3 sequence is CASSPEPNEKLFF. The CDR3 DNA sequence: TGTGCCAGCAGCCCGGAGCCTAATGAAAAACTGTTTTTT.

This clone was recorded a few times. This chain links TRBV5-1 with TRBJ2-7; unclear D gene. Germline V CDR1 and CDR2: SGHRS, YFSETQ. V lost 0 bases and J lost 6, with 16 bases in between. The CDR3 runs 15 residues. The CDR3 loop reads CASSLVLEASAEQYF. The CDR3 DNA sequence: TGCGCCAGCAGCTTGGTCTTAGAAGCATCGGCCGAGCAGTACTTC.

This chain uses TRBV2 with TRBJ2-1; 13 bases line up with TRBD2. Germline-derived CDR1 and CDR2 are SNHLY and FYNNEI. The CDR3 is made up of 16 amino acids. V dropped 5 bases and J dropped 2; count of bases not matched to a gene: 3. CDR3 nucleotides: TGTGCCAGCAGTCGAACTAGCGGGAGGGCCTACAATGAGCAGTTCTTC. It specifies CASSRTSGRAYNEQFF.

The chain has TRBV2 and TRBJ1-5; D ambiguous. CDR1 is SNHLY and CDR2 is FYNNEI in the germline V gene. The CDR3 runs 13 residues. Trimming took 3 bases from V and 7 from J, leaving 10 bases between them. The chain's CDR3 is CASSEDLGQPQHF. As DNA, the CDR3 is TGTGCCAGCAGTGAGGATTTGGGGCAGCCCCAGCATTTT.

V is TRBV6-1 and J is TRBJ1-1; D perhaps matches TRBD1 (5 bases). V was shortened by 0 bases and J by 2 bases, with 7 bases between the two germline ends. From germline, CDR1 is MNHNS and CDR2 SASEGT. The CDR3 totals 14 residues. This CDR3 reads CASSEAGGNTEAFF. CDR3 DNA sequence: TGTGCCAGCAGTGAAGCCGGGGGTAACACTGAAGCTTTCTTT.